One sample yielded the 15 T cell receptor beta chains listed below, sequenced in a study of cytomegalovirus exposure and HLA in healthy donors. TCRdb's table, derived via immunoSEQ multiplex PCR, lists solely in-frame clones and lacks some. The repertoire consists of some 76,000 clones, with about 93% occurring once and the leading ten covering over 2%. Source material: PBMCs. These receptors all stem from a woman aged 18-29 years in good health and CMV-seronegative.

The chain links TRBV6-6 to TRBJ1-1; D uncertain. V was trimmed by 6 bases and J by 8 bases, leaving 16 bases between them. From germline, CDR1 is MNHNY and CDR2 SVGAGI (reference sequence). The CDR3 runs to 13 residues. Written as DNA, the CDR3 is TGTGCCAGCAGCGACGTGGAGAAGAGAGAAGCTTTCTTT. This encodes CASSDVEKREAFF.

The chain couples TRBV4-1 to TRBJ1-2, with 8 nucleotides matching TRBD1. CDR3 length equals 16 residues. Germline values: CDR1 MGHRA, CDR2 YSYEKL. The junction had 7 bases not matched to a gene; V was cut back by 0 bases and J by 4 bases. Written as DNA, the CDR3 is TGCGCCAGCAGCCAAGAATCCGGCAGGGGGCCCTATGGCTACACCTTC. Translating gives CASSQESGRGPYGYTF.

The chain couples TRBV30 to TRBJ2-5; 8 bases map to TRBD1. The CDR3 spans 11 residues. The ends lost 7 bases at V and 6 bases at J; junction bases unmatched: 4. Germline assignment: CDR1 GTSNPN and CDR2 SVGIG (reference sequence). DNA of the CDR3: TGTGCCTTTACAGGGGGGAAGACCCAGTACTTC. This gives the protein CAFTGGKTQYF. The full variable domain, completed using reference TRBV30 and TRBJ2-5, is SQTIHQWPATLVQPVGSPLSLECTVEGTSNPNLYWYRQAAGRGLQLLFYSVGIGQISSEVPQNLSASRPQDRQFILSSKKLLLSDSGFYLCAFTGGKTQYFGPGTRLLVL.

V is TRBV28 and J is TRBJ1-5, with TRBD1 identical over 8 bases. This CDR3 region has 17 residues. Germline lookup yields CDR1 MDHEN and CDR2 SYDVKM. The V gene end was trimmed by 3 bases and the J gene end by 7 bases; junction bases not matched to a gene: 14. This CDR3 reads CASSLGRGQGARQPQHF. The DNA of the CDR3 is TGTGCCAGCAGTTTGGGGCGCGGGCAGGGGGCTCGGCAGCCCCAGCATTTT.

The chain joins TRBV7-9 to TRBJ2-2, with 7 nucleotides matching TRBD2. Germline V CDR1 and CDR2: SEHNR, FQNEAQ (reference sequence). J was trimmed by 5 bases and V by 5 bases; bases with no gene match: 5. The CDR3 extends over 14 amino acids. CDR3 region: CASSAKAGTGELFF. CDR3 nucleotides: TGTGCCAGCAGCGCCAAAGCGGGAACCGGGGAGCTGTTTTTT.

This clone was counted once. The V gene is TRBV9, the J gene TRBJ2-5; 8 positions match TRBD1. The length of the CDR3 is 14 residues. The germline CDR1 and CDR2 sequences are SGDLS and YYNGEE. With V trimmed by 4 bases and J by 3 bases, 5 bases remained unmatched. For the CDR3, the DNA is TGTGCCAGCAGCCCATACAGGGGGGAAGAGACCCAGTACTTC. Translating gives CASSPYRGEETQYF. The variable domain in full, completed from reference TRBV9 and TRBJ2-5, reads DSGVTQTPKHLITATGQRVTLRCSPRSGDLSVYWYQQSLDQGLQFLIQYYNGEERAKGNILERFSAQQFPDLHSELNLSSLELGDSALYFCASSPYRGEETQYFGPGTRLLVL.

V and J are TRBV6-5 and TRBJ2-1, with TRBD2 identical over 7 bases. This CDR3 spans 13 amino acids. Germline-derived CDR1 and CDR2 are MNHEY and SVGAGI. Trimming at V came to 5 bases and at J to 2 bases, leaving 0 bases not matched to a gene. The CDR3 DNA is TGTGCCAGCAGTAGCGGGGCCTACAATGAGCAGTTCTTC. Residues: CASSSGAYNEQFF.

This chain connects TRBV19 to TRBJ1-2; D not certain. The CDR3 spans 13 residues. V was pared by 2 bases and J by 2 bases, with 6 bases between. Per germline, CDR1 LNHDA and CDR2 SQIVND (reference sequence). The CDR3 spells CASSISFNYGYTF. The CDR3 DNA follows: TGTGCCAGTAGTATAAGCTTCAACTATGGCTACACCTTC. Variable domain in full (rest from reference TRBV19 and TRBJ1-2): DGGITQSPKYLFRKEGQNVTLSCEQNLNHDAMYWYRQDPGQGLRLIYYSQIVNDFQKGDIAEGYSVSREKKESFPLTVTSAQKNPTAFYLCASSISFNYGYTFGSGTRLTVV.

The chain employs TRBV27 and TRBJ2-3; TRBD1 is a possible D gene (5 bases). Trimming left V 4 bases short and J 8 bases short, with 10 bases between. Germline V gives CDR1 MNHEY, CDR2 SMNVEV (reference sequence). This CDR3 has 12 amino acids. The CDR3 is CASSSGYSTQYF. CDR3 sequence (DNA): TGTGCCAGCAGTTCAGGGTACTCTACGCAGTATTTT.

CDR3 sequence (DNA): TGTGCCAGCAGTTCGGACTTAAACACTGAAGCTTTCTTT. Translation: CASSSDLNTEAFF. V usage is TRBV6-5 and J usage is TRBJ1-1; no firm D call. Germline V gene sequence: CDR1 MNHEY, CDR2 SVGAGI. The V end lost 4 bases, the J end lost 2 bases, and 8 bases lay between the germline ends. This CDR3 region has 13 residues.

The chain links TRBV19 to TRBJ1-1, with D possibly matching TRBD1 (6 bases). CDR1 and CDR2 from the germline V gene are LNHDA and SQIVND (reference sequence). The CDR3 has 16 residues. Trimming cost V 8 bases and J 2 bases, with 21 bases left between them. The CDR3 bases are TGTGCCAGTCTCATGGGGACATCGGGTTCTAACACTGAAGCTTTCTTT. It codes for CASLMGTSGSNTEAFF. Complete variable domain (other parts from reference TRBV19 and TRBJ1-1): DGGITQSPKYLFRKEGQNVTLSCEQNLNHDAMYWYRQDPGQGLRLIYYSQIVNDFQKGDIAEGYSVSREKKESFPLTVTSAQKNPTAFYLCASLMGTSGSNTEAFFGQGTRLTVV.

The chain has TRBV5-4 and TRBJ2-1, with D maybe TRBD1 (5 bases). Between the trimmed V and J ends, which lost 4 bases and 10 bases, there was a span of 15 bases. Germline lookup yields CDR1 SGHNT and CDR2 YYREEE (reference sequence). The CDR3 has 13 amino acids. The CDR3 loop reads CASSITEQEEQFF. The DNA of the CDR3 is TGTGCCAGCAGCATCACCGAACAGGAGGAGCAGTTCTTC.

This chain joins TRBV2 and TRBJ1-1; D gene ambiguous. V lost 9 bases to trimming and J lost 0 bases, with 11 bases between them. Germline lookup yields CDR1 SNHLY and CDR2 FYNNEI. The CDR3 sequence is 13 residues long. The CDR3 here is CASSPPLNTEAFF. CDR3 in DNA: TGTGCCAGTTCCCCCCCGTTGAACACTGAAGCTTTCTTT. The whole variable domain, remainder taken from reference TRBV2 and TRBJ1-1, is EPEVTQTPSHQVTQMGQEVILRCVPISNHLYFYWYRQILGQKVEFLVSFYNNEISEKSEIFDDQFSVERPDGSNFTLKIRSTKLEDSAMYFCASSPPLNTEAFFGQGTRLTVV.

The chain is built from TRBV4-2 and TRBJ2-7, with D possibly being TRBD2 (5 bases). This CDR3 has 14 residues. The V end lost 0 bases, the J end lost 2 bases, and 8 bases lay between the germline ends. Germline CDR1 reads LGHNA; CDR2 reads YNFKEQ. For the CDR3, the DNA is TGTGCCAGCAGCCAAGATTTCGGGACCTACGAGCAGTACTTC. Translating it yields CASSQDFGTYEQYF.

V is TRBV29-1 and J is TRBJ2-3, with 7 bases aligning to TRBD1. Trimming removed 6 bases from V and 1 base from J; junction bases left unmatched: 19. In germline, CDR1 is SQVTM, CDR2 ANQGSEA. This CDR3 has 18 amino acids. In DNA, the CDR3 is TGCAGCGTGCCCGGTTACAGGGGCCACGGGCAAGGCACAGATACGCAGTATTTT. Residues: CSVPGYRGHGQGTDTQYF.